This T cell receptor beta chain originates from a study of blood T cells in healthy people across ages. Study-level information: Template switching picked up about one barcoded beta molecule for each two T cells.

The CDR3 contains 16 residues. V dropped 3 bases and J dropped 5; count of bases not matched to a gene: 6. Study results and caveats: Changes in expanded clonotypes were possibly confounded, as the CMV status of donors was unknown. The fall in TCR beta diversity per million T cells was roughly linear with age.

Through a sample-barcoded 5' primer and a J-beta primer mix, a second PCR was run for roughly 6 to 11 cycles. The yield of each sample was at least 2.5 million CDR3-containing paired-end reads. TCRdb re-derived calls from the 5' RACE reads in MiXCR, one entry per CDR3 protein. The sample contains roughly 1,800,000 distinct CDR3 sequences, around half of which appear only once. This clonotype was recorded many times. Its antigen is still unknown. This receptor was obtained from a woman between 40 and 55 years old in good health. Sequencing was performed on blood. V gene TRBV12-3 or TRBV12-4 combines with J gene TRBJ2-4; 11 bases agree with TRBD2. CDR3 sequence reads: CASSFRLAGGENIQYF. CDR3 DNA sequence: TGTGCCAGCAGTTTTCGGTTAGCGGGGGGGGAAAACATTCAGTACTTC.